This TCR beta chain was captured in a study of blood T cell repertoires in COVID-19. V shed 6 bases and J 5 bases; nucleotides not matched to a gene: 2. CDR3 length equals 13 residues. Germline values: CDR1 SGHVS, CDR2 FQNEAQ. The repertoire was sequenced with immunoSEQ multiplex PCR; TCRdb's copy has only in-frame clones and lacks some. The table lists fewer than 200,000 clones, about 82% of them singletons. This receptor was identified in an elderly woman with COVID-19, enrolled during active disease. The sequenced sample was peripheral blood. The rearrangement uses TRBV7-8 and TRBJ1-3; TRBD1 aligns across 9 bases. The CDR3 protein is CASRQGARNTIYF. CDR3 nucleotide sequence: TGTGCCAGCAGACAGGGGGCAAGAAACACCATATATTTT. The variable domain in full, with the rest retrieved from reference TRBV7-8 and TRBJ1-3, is GAGVSQSPRYKVAKRGQDVALRCDPISGHVSLFWYQQALGQGPEFLTYFQNEAQLDKSGLPSDRFFAERPEGSVSTLKIQRTQQEDSAVYLCASRQGARNTIYFGEGSWLTVV.